Below, 16 T cell receptor beta chains from the same sample are listed, as sequenced in a study of cytomegalovirus exposure and HLA in healthy donors. The PCR made use of 60 Vbeta and 13 Jbeta primers. Measured with immunoSEQ multiplex PCR; TCRdb has only the in-frame clones, and not every one. The table shows around 140,000 clones, with about 78% occurring only once. The sample consisted of PBMCs. The receptor source for this set is a female donor in good health and CMV-seronegative.

This clone was picked up many times. The chain combines TRBV29-1 with TRBJ1-5, with D possibly matching TRBD1 (6 bases). The CDR3 loop spans 13 amino acids. Germline-derived CDR1 and CDR2 are SQVTM and ANQGSEA. V lost 3 bases, J lost 6 bases, and 12 bases lay in between. The CDR3 region is CSVEGGGGQPQHF. CDR3 sequence (DNA): TGCAGCGTTGAGGGTGGGGGCGGTCAGCCCCAGCATTTT. The variable domain in full, completed from reference TRBV29-1 and TRBJ1-5, reads SAVISQKPSRDICQRGTSLTIQCQVDSQVTMMFWYRQQPGQSLTLIATANQGSEATYESGFVIDKFPISRPNLTFSTLTVSNMSPEDSSIYLCSVEGGGGQPQHFGDGTRLSIL.

Comment on this clone: Other DNA sequences within the sample encode an identical CDR3. CDR3 bases: TGCGCCAGCAGCTTGAGACAAGGGGGCACTGAAGCTTTCTTT. Translation gives CASSLRQGGTEAFF. The V call is TRBV5-1, the J call TRBJ1-1, with D perhaps TRBD1 (6 bases). CDR1 and CDR2 (germline): SGHRS, YFSETQ. The CDR3 length is 14 residues. Trimming stripped 1 base from V and 4 bases from J, with 11 bases between.

The count of this clone is one. The genes are TRBV21-1 and TRBJ1-5. TRBV21-1 is reported as a pseudogene. The CDR3 loop spans 14 amino acids. The CDR3 is CASSKAGGNQPQHF. The CDR3 coding sequence is TGTGCCAGCAGCAAAGCTGGAGGCAATCAGCCCCAGCATTTT.

The V call is TRBV7-8, the J call TRBJ1-1; TRBD1 aligns across 12 bases. The CDR3 spans 17 residues. Unmatched junction bases numbered 10, after V lost 7 bases and J lost 1 base. Germline values: CDR1 SGHVS, CDR2 FQNEAQ. CDR3 sequence (DNA): TGTGCCAGCACGGGGGGGACAGGGGGCGCGGGGAACACTGAAGCTTTCTTT. As protein: CASTGGTGGAGNTEAFF. The variable domain in full, completed from reference TRBV7-8 and TRBJ1-1, reads GAGVSQSPRYKVAKRGQDVALRCDPISGHVSLFWYQQALGQGPEFLTYFQNEAQLDKSGLPSDRFFAERPEGSVSTLKIQRTQQEDSAVYLCASTGGTGGAGNTEAFFGQGTRLTVV.

The genes are TRBV10-3 and TRBJ2-1; 7 bases map to TRBD2. Germline loops: CDR1 ENHRY, CDR2 SYGVKD. The CDR3 sequence is 13 residues long. The V and J ends lost 7 bases and 5 bases, in that order; junction bases with no gene match: 5. This chain's CDR3 is CAITGLGNNEQFF. As DNA, the CDR3 is TGTGCCATCACTGGACTAGGGAACAATGAGCAGTTCTTC.

The V call is TRBV19, the J call TRBJ1-2, with 9 bases aligning to TRBD1. The CDR3 has 14 residues. V was clipped by 8 bases and J by 3 bases; unmatched bases: 7. Per germline, CDR1 LNHDA and CDR2 SQIVND (reference sequence). CDR3 coding DNA: TGTGCCAGTTCCAGGACAGGGGTCTACTATGGCTACACCTTC. Protein sequence: CASSRTGVYYGYTF.

This clone was seen once. The chain joins TRBV9 to TRBJ1-1; a possible D gene is TRBD1 (5 bases). Germline values: CDR1 SGDLS, CDR2 YYNGEE. Trimming took off 4 bases at V and 2 bases at J, with 18 bases between the two ends. The CDR3 contains 16 residues. The CDR3 loop reads CASSPQSRAGNTEAFF. CDR3 DNA: TGTGCCAGCAGCCCACAGTCCAGGGCTGGCAACACTGAAGCTTTCTTT.

V usage is TRBV5-5 and J usage is TRBJ2-1, with 12 bases fitting TRBD2. Germline assignment: CDR1 SGHKS and CDR2 YYEKEE (reference sequence). The CDR3 has 16 amino acids. V was clipped by 0 bases and J by 4 bases; unmatched bases: 2. The CDR3 is CASSLGGTSGYNEQFF. CDR3 bases: TGTGCCAGCAGCTTGGGAGGGACTAGCGGGTACAATGAGCAGTTCTTC.

The rearrangement joins TRBV6-5 to TRBJ2-7; 8 bases match TRBD1. After removal of 6 bases from V and 2 bases from J, the junction contained 6 bases not matched to a gene. CDR1 is MNHEY, CDR2 SVGAGI, per germline. This CDR3 has 14 amino acids. In DNA form, the CDR3 reads TGTGCCAGCAGAGAGACAGGGGAAGCCTACGAGCAGTACTTC. As protein: CASRETGEAYEQYF.

This chain joins TRBV6-5 and TRBJ2-6; a weak D match, TRBD2 (5 bases). Germline V lookup: CDR1 MNHEY, CDR2 SVGAGI. The CDR3 runs to 15 residues. Trimming took 3 bases from V and 0 from J, leaving 6 bases between them. In nucleotides, the CDR3 is TGTGCCAGCAGTTATGGGAGCTCTGGGGCCAACGTCCTGACTTTC. Its protein product is CASSYGSSGANVLTF.

The rearrangement joins TRBV6-6 to TRBJ1-1, with D possibly being TRBD1 (5 bases). From germline, CDR1 is MNHNY and CDR2 SVGAGI (reference sequence). Trimming removed 4 bases from V and 5 bases from J, with 14 bases in between. The CDR3 covers 14 residues. Here the CDR3 DNA reads TGTGCCAGCAGTTGGGAGGGTTGGGGGACTGAAGCTTTCTTT. Its protein product is CASSWEGWGTEAFF.

This rearrangement joins TRBV18 to TRBJ1-2; the match to TRBD1 covers 9 bases. The CDR3 extends over 15 amino acids. V gave up 4 bases and J gave up 6 bases; unmatched junction bases: 9. Germline V gene sequence: CDR1 KGHSH, CDR2 LQKENI. CDR3 bases: TGTGCCAGCTCACAGGGACAGGGCGTTTTGGATGGCTACACCTTC. This codes for CASSQGQGVLDGYTF.

CDR3 DNA sequence: TGTGCCAGCGGGGACAGGGCCTACGAGCAGTACTTC. This encodes CASGDRAYEQYF. V is TRBV28 and J is TRBJ2-7, with TRBD1 matching over 9 bases. With 8 bases clipped from V and 2 bases from J, the junction kept 1 base outside the gene matches. This CDR3 region has 12 residues. Germline assignment: CDR1 MDHEN and CDR2 SYDVKM.

The J gene is TRBJ2-2, the V gene TRBV5-5; 12 nucleotides agree with TRBD1. Germline trimming cut 4 bases from V and 4 bases from J; bases unmatched to any gene: 5. Germline lookup yields CDR1 SGHKS and CDR2 YYEKEE (reference sequence). CDR3 length: 16 residues. This CDR3 reads CASSPGQGALTGELFF. DNA for the CDR3: TGTGCCAGCAGCCCGGGACAGGGGGCTCTCACCGGGGAGCTGTTTTTT.

This clone has more than one count but fewer than ten. The chain recombines TRBV10-3 with TRBJ1-2, with D perhaps matching TRBD1 (5 bases). The V end lost 2 bases, the J end lost 8 bases, and 18 bases lay between the germline ends. The CDR3 is 15 residues long. Germline V CDR1 and CDR2: ENHRY, SYGVKD. The CDR3, as DNA: TGTGCCATCAGTGAGCCCGACTGGGGCAGGAGAGGCTACACCTTC. Protein product: CAISEPDWGRRGYTF.

On this clone itself: In the same sample, other DNA sequences code for this CDR3. J is TRBJ1-2 and V is TRBV28; no clear D gene. The ends were cut back, 4 bases at V and 7 bases at J, with 4 bases in the middle. This CDR3 region has 10 residues. Germline values: CDR1 MDHEN, CDR2 SYDVKM. This CDR3 reads CASSSSGYTF. CDR3 bases: TGTGCCAGCAGTTCGTCTGGCTACACCTTC.